This entry lists 16 T cell receptor beta chains sequenced from one sample in a study of shared clonotypes between healthy human individuals. The method was immunoSEQ multiplex PCR; TCRdb's version includes in-frame clones alone and lacks a portion of them. The sample consists of over a million clones, 78% of them appearing once. The source material was memory CD4+ T cells from PBMCs. As to subset: CD45RA-negative fraction. All receptors come from a man younger than 30 in good health. Some clones in this sample may be carry-over from other donors' samples.

Turning to this clone: Other nucleotide sequences from this sample produce the same CDR3. The chain employs TRBV5-1 and TRBJ2-7; D is unclear. Per germline, CDR1 SGHRS and CDR2 YFSETQ. V was cut by 3 bases and J by 2 bases, with 6 bases left in between. The CDR3 is made up of 12 amino acids. The CDR3 DNA is TGCGCCAGCAGCTCAAGCACCTACGAGCAGTACTTC. It encodes CASSSSTYEQYF.

The J gene is TRBJ2-3, the V gene TRBV10-3, with D perhaps matching TRBD1 (5 bases). This CDR3 region has 13 residues. Trimming removed 4 bases at V and 4 bases at J, with 9 bases between. The germline V gene has CDR1 ENHRY and CDR2 SYGVKD. CDR3 bases: TGTGCCATCAGTGGACAGTCCCCAGATACGCAGTATTTT. Residues: CAISGQSPDTQYF.

This clone has a handful of counts. V usage is TRBV7-2 and J usage is TRBJ1-5; D is unresolved. The V gene's germline CDR1 is SGHTA and CDR2 FQGNSA. Trimming took off 1 base at V and 4 bases at J, with 23 bases between the two ends. There are 19 residues in the CDR3. This chain's CDR3 is CASSLGWGHGAGRNQPQHF. The CDR3 DNA is TGTGCCAGCAGCTTAGGGTGGGGTCATGGCGCGGGGAGAAATCAGCCCCAGCATTTT.

The gene calls are TRBV29-1 and TRBJ2-1; the D gene is possibly TRBD2 (6 bases). CDR1 and CDR2 from the germline V gene are SQVTM and ANQGSEA. This CDR3 has 14 residues. V was trimmed by 4 bases and J by 0 bases, leaving 10 bases between them. The DNA for the CDR3 is TGCAGCGTTGTCAGCGGGTACTCCTACAATGAGCAGTTCTTC. Translated, it gives CSVVSGYSYNEQFF.

V and J are TRBV6-5 and TRBJ1-4; 8 bases line up with TRBD1. Germline V gene lookup returns CDR1 MNHEY and CDR2 SVGAGI. J gave up 5 bases and V 5 bases, and 7 bases lay outside the gene matches. The CDR3 runs to 15 residues. As DNA, the CDR3 is TGTGCCAGCAGTGGTTCAGGGGGCGTAAATGAAAAACTGTTTTTT. Protein sequence: CASSGSGGVNEKLFF.

This clone came up a few times. The chain combines TRBV7-2 with TRBJ2-3; D is ambiguous. The CDR3 loop spans 13 amino acids. V was pared by 5 bases and J by 4 bases, with 10 bases between. Germline CDR1 SGHTA, CDR2 FQGNSA. The DNA of the CDR3 is TGTGCCAGCAGCCTACTGTCCGCAGATACGCAGTATTTT. Amino acids: CASSLLSADTQYF.

In DNA, the CDR3 is TGCGCCAGCAGCTTGAGGCCCCCTAGCGGGAGGGTGGAGACCCAGTACTTC. Translated: CASSLRPPSGRVETQYF. The chain employs TRBV5-1 and TRBJ2-5, with 12 bases that match TRBD2. The CDR3 is 17 residues long. Germline CDR1 SGHRS, CDR2 YFSETQ. V was pared by 1 base and J by 5 bases, with 9 bases of the junction left unmatched.

J is TRBJ2-1 and V is TRBV27; the D is unclear. CDR1 and CDR2 from the germline V gene are MNHEY and SMNVEV (reference sequence). This CDR3 region has 15 residues. V was clipped by 4 bases and J by 0 bases, with 10 bases between them. CDR3 sequence reads: CASSWSSRSYNEQFF. The CDR3 DNA reads TGTGCCAGCAGTTGGAGCAGCCGCTCCTACAATGAGCAGTTCTTC.

This clone was seen at least ten times. The V call is TRBV7-9, the J call TRBJ1-5; 9 bases fit TRBD1. This CDR3 spans 17 amino acids. V trimming: 8 bases; J trimming: 0 bases; junction bases outside the gene matches: 11. CDR1 is SEHNR, CDR2 FQNEAQ, per germline (reference sequence). The CDR3, as DNA: TGTGCCAGCGCCTCGGGGACAGGGTCAAATAGCAATCAGCCCCAGCATTTT. It yields the protein CASASGTGSNSNQPQHF.

CDR3 nucleotide sequence: TGTGCCAGCTTGGGGGCCAGAGGGGCCAACGTCCTGACTTTC. This gives the protein CASLGARGANVLTF. The genes are TRBV2 and TRBJ2-6; D is perhaps TRBD1 (6 bases). The CDR3 spans 14 residues. V was clipped by 8 bases and J by 4 bases, with 12 bases between them. Germline V gene data show CDR1 as SNHLY and CDR2 as FYNNEI.

The chain couples TRBV5-1 to TRBJ2-7; TRBD1 agrees at 9 bases. This CDR3 is built from 15 residues. Germline assignment: CDR1 SGHRS and CDR2 YFSETQ. The V and J ends lost 0 bases and 4 bases, in that order; junction bases with no gene match: 5. CDR3 amino acids: CASSLDPGQGYEQYF. CDR3 in DNA: TGCGCCAGCAGCTTGGACCCGGGACAGGGTTACGAGCAGTACTTC.

This clone was detected a few times. The chain carries TRBV18 and TRBJ1-1; perhaps TRBD1 as D (5 bases). Trimming removed 3 bases at V and 2 bases at J, with 16 bases between. The CDR3 contains 16 residues. From germline, CDR1 is KGHSH and CDR2 LQKENI. The CDR3: CASSPIGRGINTEAFF. In nucleotides, the CDR3 is TGTGCCAGCTCACCCATTGGAAGGGGAATCAACACTGAAGCTTTCTTT.

This clone was recorded a few times. The chain employs TRBV10-3 and TRBJ2-3; 7 bases align to TRBD2. The CDR3 has 15 amino acids. The V segment lost 7 bases and the J segment 0 bases; nucleotides outside the gene matches: 7. Germline CDR1 reads ENHRY; CDR2 reads SYGVKD. CDR3 nucleotides: TGTGCCATCACCGCAAGCGGGGCTAGCACAGATACGCAGTATTTT. As protein: CAITASGASTDTQYF.

The CDR3 region has the DNA TGCGCCAGCAGTGATAGCGACAGGGGCCCCAGAGGAACTCCAGATACGCAGTATTTT. Amino acid sequence: CASSDSDRGPRGTPDTQYF. The V call is TRBV10-2, the J call TRBJ2-3; 8 nucleotides align to TRBD1. The V and J ends lost 3 bases and 4 bases, in that order; junction bases with no gene match: 18. Germline CDR1 reads WSHSY; CDR2 reads SAAADI. CDR3 length equals 19 residues.

This chain links TRBV30 with TRBJ1-1; unclear D gene. There are 13 residues in the CDR3. Per the germline V gene, CDR1 is GTSNPN and CDR2 is SVGIG (reference sequence). V lost 1 base and J 3 bases, leaving 9 bases between the germline ends. The CDR3 here is CAWSATRDTEAFF. The CDR3 DNA reads as TGTGCCTGGAGTGCGACAAGGGACACTGAAGCTTTCTTT.

The J gene is TRBJ1-5, the V gene TRBV2; weak D call: TRBD1 (6 bases). Trimming cost V 6 bases and J 9 bases, with 15 bases left between them. The CDR3 runs 13 residues. Looked up from germline, CDR1 is SNHLY and CDR2 is FYNNEI. The CDR3 reads CASSKDSDRPQHF. In DNA form, the CDR3 reads TGTGCCAGCAGCAAAGACTCGGACAGGCCCCAGCATTTT. Based on the CDR3 plus reference TRBV2 and TRBJ1-5, the full variable domain is EPEVTQTPSHQVTQMGQEVILRCVPISNHLYFYWYRQILGQKVEFLVSFYNNEISEKSEIFDDQFSVERPDGSNFTLKIRSTKLEDSAMYFCASSKDSDRPQHFGDGTRLSIL.